This record concerns one T cell receptor (beta chain) sequence. Its antigen has not been determined. Per-base quality was not reported, and no clone a single base away is much larger than it. Taken from cysteine to phenylalanine, the CDR3 has 16 residues. The DNA shown is the 48-base CDR3, in frame from base 1. V is shortened by 6 bases, J by 3 bases, and the region joining them spans 18 bases. This record belongs to a study of T cell repertoires in cytomegalovirus infection (dated by TCRdb to about 2019). At the level of the whole study: Peptide stimulations targeted recently identified HLA-C-restricted CMV epitopes, whose presentation resists viral immunomodulation, together with well-studied HLA-B-restricted epitopes. Donor HLA type was relevant to the analysis, because carriage of CMV infection together with the matching HLA type was indicated by public TCR beta signatures. Study-level results and caveats: The ex vivo response was dominated by HLA-C-restricted CMV-specific TCR beta clonotypes, and the single most frequent clonotype in two of eight donors was supplied by these HLA-C-restricted clonotypes. Carriers of CMV infection plus the relevant HLA type were discriminated by the cumulative frequency of public TCR beta family members in the study cohort and in an independent roughly 400-donor cohort.

For sequencing, an Illumina HiSeq 1500 was employed. The public reads were reanalyzed by TCRdb: fastp trimming at Q25, MiXCR alignment, in-frame beta chains only. CDR3 protein sequences are deduplicated, and each keeps its most common genes and DNA. Present in this sample are 600,000 to 700,000 distinct CDR3 sequences, around 31% of which were seen just once. Of the sample, 15% to 20% is held by the ten largest clones. This specimen's treatment or condition label, interpreted: in vitro stimulation with specific CMV peptide epitopes to enrich CMV-specific T cells. The chain links TRBV12-3 or TRBV12-4 with TRBJ2-1; the D gene is unclear. This material consisted of cultured PBMCs, taken from culture after CMV antigen stimulation. The TCR comes from a human donor in good health (CMV status not recorded). Some clones in this sample may be carry-over from other donors' samples. The CDR3: CASRAPGRTFYNEQFF. At the DNA level, the sequence is TGTGCCAGCAGGGCCCCTGGGCGGACCTTCTACAATGAGCAGTTCTTC.